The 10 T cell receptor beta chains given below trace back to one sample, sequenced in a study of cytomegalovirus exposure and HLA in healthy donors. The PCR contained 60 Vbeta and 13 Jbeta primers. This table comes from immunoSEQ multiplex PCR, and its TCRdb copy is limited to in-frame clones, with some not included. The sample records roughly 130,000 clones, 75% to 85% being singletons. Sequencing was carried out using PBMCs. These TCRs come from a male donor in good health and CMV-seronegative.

The CDR3 protein is CASSLGMAGTEAFF. In DNA form, the CDR3 reads TGTGCCAGCAGCTTAGGTATGGCTGGCACTGAAGCTTTCTTT. The chain is built from TRBV7-2 and TRBJ1-1; no clear D. This CDR3 is built from 14 residues. From germline, CDR1 is SGHTA and CDR2 FQGNSA. The V and J ends lost 1 base and 4 bases respectively, with 10 bases between them. Complete variable domain (other parts from reference TRBV7-2 and TRBJ1-1): GAGVSQSPSNKVTEKGKDVELRCDPISGHTALYWYRQSLGQGLEFLIYFQGNSAPDKSGLPSDRFSAERTGGSVSTLTIQRTQQEDSAVYLCASSLGMAGTEAFFGQGTRLTVV.

CDR3 bases: TGTGCCAGCAGGACACTAGCGTCAATATCGGAAGATACGCAGTATTTT. This gives the protein CASRTLASISEDTQYF. The rearrangement joins TRBV2 to TRBJ2-3; 7 bases match TRBD2. There are 16 residues in the CDR3. The ends lost 6 bases at V and 5 bases at J; junction bases unmatched: 14. Germline V CDR1 and CDR2: SNHLY, FYNNEI.

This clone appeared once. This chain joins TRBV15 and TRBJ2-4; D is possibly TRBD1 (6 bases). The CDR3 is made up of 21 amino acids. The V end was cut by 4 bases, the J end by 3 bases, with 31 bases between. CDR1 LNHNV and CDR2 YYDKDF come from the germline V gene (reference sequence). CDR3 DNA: TGTGCCACCAGCACCCCCCGTGGACATACTGCCGAACTAGGGGGCAAAAACATTCAGTACTTC. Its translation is CATSTPRGHTAELGGKNIQYF.

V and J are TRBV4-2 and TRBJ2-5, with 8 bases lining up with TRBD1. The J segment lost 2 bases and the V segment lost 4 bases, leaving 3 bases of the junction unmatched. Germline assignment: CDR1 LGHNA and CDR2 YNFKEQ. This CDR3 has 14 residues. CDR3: CASSLTGGQETQYF. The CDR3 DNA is TGTGCCAGCAGCCTCACAGGGGGGCAAGAGACCCAGTACTTC.

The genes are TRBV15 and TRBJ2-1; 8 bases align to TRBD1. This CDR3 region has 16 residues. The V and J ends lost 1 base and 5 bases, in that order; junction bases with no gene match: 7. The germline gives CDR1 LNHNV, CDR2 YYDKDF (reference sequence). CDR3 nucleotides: TGTGCCACCAGCAGAGGACCCGGACAGGGAAACAATGAGCAGTTCTTC. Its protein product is CATSRGPGQGNNEQFF.

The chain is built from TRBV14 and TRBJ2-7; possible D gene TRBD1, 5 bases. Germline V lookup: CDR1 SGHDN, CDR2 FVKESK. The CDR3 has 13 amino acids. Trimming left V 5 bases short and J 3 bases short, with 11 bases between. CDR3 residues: CASSYDRVYEQYF. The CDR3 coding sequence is TGTGCCAGCAGCTACGACAGAGTCTACGAGCAGTACTTC.

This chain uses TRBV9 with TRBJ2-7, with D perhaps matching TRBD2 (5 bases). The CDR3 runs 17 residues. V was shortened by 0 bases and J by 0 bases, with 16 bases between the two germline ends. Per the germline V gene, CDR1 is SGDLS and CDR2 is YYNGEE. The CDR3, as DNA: TGTGCCAGCAGCGTAGGCCTAGCCGTATCGAGCTCCTACGAGCAGTACTTC. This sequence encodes CASSVGLAVSSSYEQYF.

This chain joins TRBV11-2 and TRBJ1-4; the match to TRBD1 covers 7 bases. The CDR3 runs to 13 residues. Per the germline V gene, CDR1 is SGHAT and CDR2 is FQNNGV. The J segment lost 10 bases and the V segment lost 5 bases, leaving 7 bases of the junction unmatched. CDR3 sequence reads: CASSPTGTGKLFF. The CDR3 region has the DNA TGTGCCAGCAGCCCGACAGGGACCGGAAAACTGTTTTTT.

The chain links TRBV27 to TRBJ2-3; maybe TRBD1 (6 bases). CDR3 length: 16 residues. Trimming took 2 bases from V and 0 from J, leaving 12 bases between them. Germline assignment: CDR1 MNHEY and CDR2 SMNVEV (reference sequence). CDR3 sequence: CASSLRWGRSTDTQYF. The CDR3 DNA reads TGTGCCAGCAGTTTAAGGTGGGGGCGTAGCACAGATACGCAGTATTTT.

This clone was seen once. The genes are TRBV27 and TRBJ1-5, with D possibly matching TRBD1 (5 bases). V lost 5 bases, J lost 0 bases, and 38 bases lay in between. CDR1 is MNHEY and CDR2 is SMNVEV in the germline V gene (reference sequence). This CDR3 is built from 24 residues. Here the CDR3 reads CASSLCFCGPGTWNSTHSNQPQHF. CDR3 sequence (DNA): TGTGCCAGCAGTCTATGTTTTTGCGGTCCCGGGACTTGGAATTCTACCCATAGCAATCAGCCCCAGCATTTT.